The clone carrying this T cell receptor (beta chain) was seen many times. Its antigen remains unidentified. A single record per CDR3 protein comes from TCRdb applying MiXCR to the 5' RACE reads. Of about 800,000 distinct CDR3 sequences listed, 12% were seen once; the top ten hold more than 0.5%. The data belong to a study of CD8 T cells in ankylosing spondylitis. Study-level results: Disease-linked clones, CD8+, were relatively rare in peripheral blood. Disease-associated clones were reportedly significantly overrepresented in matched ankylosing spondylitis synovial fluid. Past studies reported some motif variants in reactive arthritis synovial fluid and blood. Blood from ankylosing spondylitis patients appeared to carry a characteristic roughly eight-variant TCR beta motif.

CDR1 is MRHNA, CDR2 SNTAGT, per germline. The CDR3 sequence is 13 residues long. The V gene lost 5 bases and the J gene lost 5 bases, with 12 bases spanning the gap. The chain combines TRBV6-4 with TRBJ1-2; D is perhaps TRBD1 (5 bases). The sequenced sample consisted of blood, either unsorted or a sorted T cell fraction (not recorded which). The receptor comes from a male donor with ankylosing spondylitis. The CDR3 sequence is CASSRDGTYGYTF. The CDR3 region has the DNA TGTGCCAGCAGTCGGGACGGAACATATGGCTACACCTTC.